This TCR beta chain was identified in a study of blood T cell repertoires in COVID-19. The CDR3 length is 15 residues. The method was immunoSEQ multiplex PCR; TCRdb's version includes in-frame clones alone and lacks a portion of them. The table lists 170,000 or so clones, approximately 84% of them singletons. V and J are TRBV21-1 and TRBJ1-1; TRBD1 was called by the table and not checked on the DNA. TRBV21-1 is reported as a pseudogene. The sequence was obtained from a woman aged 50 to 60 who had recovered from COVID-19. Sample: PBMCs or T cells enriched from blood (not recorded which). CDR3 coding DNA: TGTGCCAGCAGCAAAGTGGGGACAGTATACACTGAAGCTTTCTTT. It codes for CASSKVGTVYTEAFF.